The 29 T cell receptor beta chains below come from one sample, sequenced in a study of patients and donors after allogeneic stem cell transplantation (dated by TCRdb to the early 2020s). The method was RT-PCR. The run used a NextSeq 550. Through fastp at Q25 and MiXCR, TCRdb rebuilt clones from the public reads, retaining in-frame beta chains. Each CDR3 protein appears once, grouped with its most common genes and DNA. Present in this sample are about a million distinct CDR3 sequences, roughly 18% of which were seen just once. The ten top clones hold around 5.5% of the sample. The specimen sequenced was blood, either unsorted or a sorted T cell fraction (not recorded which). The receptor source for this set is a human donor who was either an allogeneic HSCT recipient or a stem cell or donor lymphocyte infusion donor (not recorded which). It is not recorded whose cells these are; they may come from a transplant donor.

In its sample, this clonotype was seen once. CDR3 amino acids: CASSPGQAKRNEAFF. CDR3 bases: TGCGCCAGCAGCCCCGGACAGGCTAAGCGGAATGAAGCTTTCTTT. This sequence joins TRBV4-1 and TRBJ1-1, with 7 nucleotides matching TRBD1. Looked up from germline, CDR1 is MGHRA and CDR2 is YSYEKL. J lost 7 bases, V lost 4 bases, and 12 bases had no gene match. The CDR3 totals 15 residues.

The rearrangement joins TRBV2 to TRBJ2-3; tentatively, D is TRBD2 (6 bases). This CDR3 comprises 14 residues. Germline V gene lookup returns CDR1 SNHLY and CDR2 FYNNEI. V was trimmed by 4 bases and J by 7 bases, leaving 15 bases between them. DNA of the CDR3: TGTGCCAGCAGTGCGGGACTGAGTGTAAATACGCAGTATTTT. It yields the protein CASSAGLSVNTQYF.

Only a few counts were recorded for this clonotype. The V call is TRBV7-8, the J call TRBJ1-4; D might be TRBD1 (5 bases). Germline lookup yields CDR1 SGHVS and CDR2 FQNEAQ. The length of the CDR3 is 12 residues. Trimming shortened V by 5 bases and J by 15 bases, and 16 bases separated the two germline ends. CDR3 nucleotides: TGTGCCAGCAGCCCCGACAGTAAAGGGGTGTTTTTT. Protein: CASSPDSKGVFF.

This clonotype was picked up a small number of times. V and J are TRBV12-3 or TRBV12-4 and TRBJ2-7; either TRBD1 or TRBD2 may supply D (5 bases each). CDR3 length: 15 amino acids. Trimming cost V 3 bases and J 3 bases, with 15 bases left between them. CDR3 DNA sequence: TGTGCCAGCAGTTTGTTTGGGGGAAGAAGCTACGAGCAGTACTTC. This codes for CASSLFGGRSYEQYF.

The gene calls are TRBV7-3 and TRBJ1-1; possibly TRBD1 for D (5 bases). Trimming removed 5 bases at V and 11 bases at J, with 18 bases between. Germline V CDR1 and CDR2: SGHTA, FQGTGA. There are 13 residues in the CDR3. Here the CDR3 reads CASSPSEGLRAFF. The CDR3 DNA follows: TGTGCCAGCAGCCCCTCTGAGGGGCTGAGGGCTTTCTTT.

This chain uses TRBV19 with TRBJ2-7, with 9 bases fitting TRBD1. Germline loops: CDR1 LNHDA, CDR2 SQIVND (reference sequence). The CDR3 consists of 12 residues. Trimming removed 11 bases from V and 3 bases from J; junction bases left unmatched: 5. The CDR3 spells CASGQGDYEQYF. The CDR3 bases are TGTGCCTCGGGACAGGGAGACTACGAGCAGTACTTC.

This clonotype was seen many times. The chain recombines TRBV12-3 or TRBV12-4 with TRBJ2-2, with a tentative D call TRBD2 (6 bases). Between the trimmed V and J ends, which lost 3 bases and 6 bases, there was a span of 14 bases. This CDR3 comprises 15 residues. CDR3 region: CASSFLQREAGELFF. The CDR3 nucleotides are TGTGCCAGCAGTTTCCTCCAGAGGGAGGCCGGGGAGCTGTTTTTT.

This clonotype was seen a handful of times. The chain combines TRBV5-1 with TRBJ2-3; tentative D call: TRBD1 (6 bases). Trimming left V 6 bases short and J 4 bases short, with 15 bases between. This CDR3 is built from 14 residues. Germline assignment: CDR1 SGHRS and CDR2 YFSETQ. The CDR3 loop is CASTIGQLADTQYF. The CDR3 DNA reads TGCGCCAGCACCATCGGACAGCTTGCAGATACGCAGTATTTT.

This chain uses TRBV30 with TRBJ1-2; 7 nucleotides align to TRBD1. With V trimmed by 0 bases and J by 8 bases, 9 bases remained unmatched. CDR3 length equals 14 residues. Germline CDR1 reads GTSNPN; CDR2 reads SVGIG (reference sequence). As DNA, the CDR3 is TGTGCCTGGAGTGTATCCAGACAGGGAGGCGGCTACACCTTC. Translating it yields CAWSVSRQGGGYTF.

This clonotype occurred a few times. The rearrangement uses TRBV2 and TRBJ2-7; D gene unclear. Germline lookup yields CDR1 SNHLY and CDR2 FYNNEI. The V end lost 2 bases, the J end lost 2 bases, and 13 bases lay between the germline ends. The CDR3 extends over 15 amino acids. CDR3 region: CASSERRSPTYEQYF. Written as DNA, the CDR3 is TGTGCCAGCAGTGAAAGAAGAAGTCCAACCTACGAGCAGTACTTC.

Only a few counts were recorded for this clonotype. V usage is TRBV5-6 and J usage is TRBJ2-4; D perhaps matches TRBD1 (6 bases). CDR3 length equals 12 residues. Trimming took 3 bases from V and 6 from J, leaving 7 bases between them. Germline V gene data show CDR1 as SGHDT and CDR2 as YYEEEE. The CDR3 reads CASSSDRNIQYF. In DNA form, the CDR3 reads TGTGCCAGCAGCTCGGACAGAAACATTCAGTACTTC.

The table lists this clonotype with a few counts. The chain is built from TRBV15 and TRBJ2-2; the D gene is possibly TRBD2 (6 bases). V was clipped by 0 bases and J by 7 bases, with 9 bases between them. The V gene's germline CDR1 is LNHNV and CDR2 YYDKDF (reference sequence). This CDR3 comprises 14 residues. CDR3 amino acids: CATSRDRRGGELFF. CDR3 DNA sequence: TGTGCCACCAGCAGAGACCGGAGGGGCGGGGAGCTGTTTTTT.

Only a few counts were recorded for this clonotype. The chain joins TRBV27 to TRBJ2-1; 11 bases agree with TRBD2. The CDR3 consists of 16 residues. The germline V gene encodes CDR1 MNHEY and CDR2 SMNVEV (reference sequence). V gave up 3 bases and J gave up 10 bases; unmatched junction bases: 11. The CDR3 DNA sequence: TGTGCCAGCAGTTTCACCCCACGTAGCGGGGGGGCCGAGCAGTTCTTC. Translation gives CASSFTPRSGGAEQFF.

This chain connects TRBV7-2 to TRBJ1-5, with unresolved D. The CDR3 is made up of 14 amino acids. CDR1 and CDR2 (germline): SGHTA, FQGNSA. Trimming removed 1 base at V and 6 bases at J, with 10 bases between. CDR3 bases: TGTGCCAGCAGCTTAGAACGCAGGAGTCAGCCCCAGCATTTT. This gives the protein CASSLERRSQPQHF.

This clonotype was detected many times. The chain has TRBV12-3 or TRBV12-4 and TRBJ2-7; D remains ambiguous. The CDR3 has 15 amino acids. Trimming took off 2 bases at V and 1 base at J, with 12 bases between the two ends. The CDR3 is CASSLFRVGSYEQYF. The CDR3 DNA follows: TGTGCCAGCAGTTTATTTAGGGTGGGATCCTACGAGCAGTACTTC.

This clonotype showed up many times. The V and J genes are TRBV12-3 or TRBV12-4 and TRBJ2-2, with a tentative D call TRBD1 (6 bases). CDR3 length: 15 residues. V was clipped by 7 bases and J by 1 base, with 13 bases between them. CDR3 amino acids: CASTPGGLNTGELFF. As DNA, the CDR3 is TGTGCCAGCACTCCTGGGGGCCTGAACACCGGGGAGCTGTTTTTT.

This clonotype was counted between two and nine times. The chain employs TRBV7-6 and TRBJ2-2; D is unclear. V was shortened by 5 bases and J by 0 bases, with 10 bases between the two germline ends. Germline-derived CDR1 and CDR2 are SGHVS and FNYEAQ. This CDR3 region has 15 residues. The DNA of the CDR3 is TGTGCCAGCAGCCAGAGTCCTGCGAACACCGGGGAGCTGTTTTTT. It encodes CASSQSPANTGELFF.

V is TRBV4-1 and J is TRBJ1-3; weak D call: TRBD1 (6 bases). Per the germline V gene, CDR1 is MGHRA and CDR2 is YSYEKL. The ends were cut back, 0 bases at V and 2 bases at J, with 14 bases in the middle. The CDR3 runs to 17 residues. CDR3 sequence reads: CASSQEVRAGAGNTIYF. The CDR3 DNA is TGCGCCAGCAGCCAAGAGGTTCGGGCAGGGGCTGGAAACACCATATATTTT.

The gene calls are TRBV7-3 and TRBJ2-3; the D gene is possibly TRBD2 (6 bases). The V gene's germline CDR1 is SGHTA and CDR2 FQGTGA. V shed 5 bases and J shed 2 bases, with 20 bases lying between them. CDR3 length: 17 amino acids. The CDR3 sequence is CASSPQGAAGNTDTQYF. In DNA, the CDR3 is TGTGCCAGCAGCCCCCAAGGGGCGGCGGGGAACACAGATACGCAGTATTTT.

The CDR3 DNA sequence: TGTGCCAGCAGCGCAACTTCCGGGACTAGCATAGGTTTCACAGATACGCAGTATTTT. Its protein is CASSATSGTSIGFTDTQYF. The chain is built from TRBV9 and TRBJ2-3, with 9 bases identical to TRBD2. Germline V gene lookup returns CDR1 SGDLS and CDR2 YYNGEE. This CDR3 has 19 residues. V trimming: 3 bases; J trimming: 2 bases; junction bases outside the gene matches: 16.

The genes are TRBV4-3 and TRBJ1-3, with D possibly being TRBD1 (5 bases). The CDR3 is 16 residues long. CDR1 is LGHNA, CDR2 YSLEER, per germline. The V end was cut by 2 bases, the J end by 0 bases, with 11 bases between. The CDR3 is CASSQKQALSGNTIYF. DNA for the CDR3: TGCGCCAGCAGCCAAAAACAGGCCCTCTCTGGAAACACCATATATTTT.

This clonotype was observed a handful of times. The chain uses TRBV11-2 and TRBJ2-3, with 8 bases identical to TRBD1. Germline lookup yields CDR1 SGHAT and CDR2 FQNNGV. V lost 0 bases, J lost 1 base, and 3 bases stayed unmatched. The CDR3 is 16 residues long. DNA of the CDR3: TGTGCCAGCAGCTTAGATCCGGACAGGGGCACAGATACGCAGTATTTT. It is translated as CASSLDPDRGTDTQYF.

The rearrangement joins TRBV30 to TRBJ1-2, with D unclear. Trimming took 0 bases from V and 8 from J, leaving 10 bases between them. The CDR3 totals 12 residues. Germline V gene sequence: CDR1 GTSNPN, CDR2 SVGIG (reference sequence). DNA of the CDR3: TGTGCCTGGAGTGTGGTTTACGGAGGCTACACCTTC. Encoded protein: CAWSVVYGGYTF.

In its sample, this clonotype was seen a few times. The CDR3 DNA is TGCGCCAGCAGCCAAGATCACAGGGGACAATGGTACGAGCAGTACTTC. Translated: CASSQDHRGQWYEQYF. J is TRBJ2-7 and V is TRBV4-1, with 7 bases matching TRBD1. The length of the CDR3 is 16 residues. J lost 4 bases, V lost 0 bases, and 9 bases had no gene match. Per germline, CDR1 MGHRA and CDR2 YSYEKL.

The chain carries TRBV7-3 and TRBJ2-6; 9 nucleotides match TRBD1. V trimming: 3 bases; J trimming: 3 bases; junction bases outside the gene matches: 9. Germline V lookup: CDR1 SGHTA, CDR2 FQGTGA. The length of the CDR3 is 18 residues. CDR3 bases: TGTGCCAGCAGCTTTATTCCGGGACAGGGAATTGGGGCCAACGTCCTGACTTTC. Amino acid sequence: CASSFIPGQGIGANVLTF.

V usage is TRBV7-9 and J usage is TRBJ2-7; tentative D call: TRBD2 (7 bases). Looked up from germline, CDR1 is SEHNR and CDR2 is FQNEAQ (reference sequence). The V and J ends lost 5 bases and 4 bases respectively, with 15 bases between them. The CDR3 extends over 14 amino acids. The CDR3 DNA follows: TGTGCCAGCAGCCACCGGGGGGCGCGATACGAGCAGTACTTC. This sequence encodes CASSHRGARYEQYF.

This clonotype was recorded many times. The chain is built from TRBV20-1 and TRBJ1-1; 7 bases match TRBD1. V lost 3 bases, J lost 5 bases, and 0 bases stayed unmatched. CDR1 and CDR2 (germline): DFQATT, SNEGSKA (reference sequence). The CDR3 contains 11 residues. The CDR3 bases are TGCAGTGCTAGCAGGGGGACTGAAGCTTTCTTT. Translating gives CSASRGTEAFF.

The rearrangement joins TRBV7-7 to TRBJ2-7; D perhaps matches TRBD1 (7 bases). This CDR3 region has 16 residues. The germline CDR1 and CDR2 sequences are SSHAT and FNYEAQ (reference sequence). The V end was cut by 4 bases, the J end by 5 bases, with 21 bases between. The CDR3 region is CASSYTSMEGADEQYF. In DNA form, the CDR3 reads TGTGCCAGCAGCTATACCTCGATGGAGGGGGCCGACGAGCAGTACTTC.

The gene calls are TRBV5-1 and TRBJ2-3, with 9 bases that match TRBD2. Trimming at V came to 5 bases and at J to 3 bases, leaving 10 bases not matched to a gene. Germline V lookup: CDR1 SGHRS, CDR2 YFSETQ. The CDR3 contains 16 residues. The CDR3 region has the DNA TGCGCCAGCAGGCCGGGGACTAGCACAATAACAGATACGCAGTATTTT. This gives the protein CASRPGTSTITDTQYF.